The rows below give T cell receptor beta chains drawn from one sample of a study of cytomegalovirus exposure and HLA in healthy donors. Profiled with immunoSEQ multiplex PCR; TCRdb holds only in-frame clones, not every one. The data hold more than 80,000 clones, with 71% observed a single time. The specimen sequenced was PBMCs. The receptors here all came from a female donor in good health and CMV-seronegative. CDR3s include the opening cysteine and the closing phenylalanine or tryptophan. A D gene is named only where the DNA matches it firmly. Clone size appears in some rows only: once, few, many, or a class for an expanded clone.

TRBV19	TRBJ2-7	NA	NA	CASSQSRFRYEQYF	TGTGCCAGTAGTCAGTCCAGGTTTCGATACGAGCAGTACTTC
TRBV7-2	TRBJ2-1	NA	TRBD1	CASSYRDRANEQFF	TGTGCCAGCAGCTACCGGGACAGGGCTAATGAGCAGTTCTTC
TRBV7-3	TRBJ2-1	NA	TRBD2	CASSLTGTSGSREQFF	TGTGCCAGCAGCTTAACCGGGACTAGCGGGAGTCGTGAGCAGTTCTTC
TRBV27	TRBJ2-1	NA	TRBD2	CASSPGLAVSSYNEQFF	TGTGCCAGCAGTCCGGGACTAGCGGTAAGCTCCTACAATGAGCAGTTCTTC
TRBV29-1	TRBJ2-1	NA	TRBD1	CSVGGQAGYNEQFF	TGCAGCGTAGGGGGACAGGCGGGTTACAATGAGCAGTTCTTC
TRBV19	TRBJ2-7	NA	TRBD1	CASSTGGEQYF	TGTGCCAGTAGTACAGGGGGCGAGCAGTACTTC
TRBV6-5	TRBJ1-2	NA	NA	CASSSYSGGVYGYTF	TGTGCCAGCAGCTCCTATTCTGGAGGTGTCTATGGCTACACCTTC
TRBV4-3	TRBJ1-2	few	NA	CASSPPGGGGYGYTF	TGCGCCAGCAGCCCCCCCGGTGGGGGAGGCTATGGCTACACCTTC
TRBV9	TRBJ2-7	NA	TRBD1	CASSVDTTGGLYSEQYF	TGTGCCAGCAGCGTAGACACCACAGGGGGCCTTTATTCTGAGCAGTACTTC
TRBV11-3	TRBJ2-5	once	NA	CASSLAQETQYF	TGTGCCAGCAGCTTAGCACAAGAGACCCAGTACTTC
TRBV30	TRBJ1-4	few	TRBD1	CAWSKDRGPGKLFF	TGTGCCTGGAGCAAGGACAGGGGTCCTGGAAAACTGTTTTTT
TRBV6-1	TRBJ2-1	few	TRBD2	CASSGTSGSYNEQFF	TGTGCCAGCAGTGGGACTAGCGGGAGTTACAATGAGCAGTTCTTC
TRBV6-5	TRBJ1-2	NA	NA	CASTRGGLGGYTF	TGTGCCAGCACGAGGGGGGGGCTGGGTGGCTACACCTTC
TRBV9	TRBJ2-1	NA	NA	CASSVLSGNEQFF	TGTGCCAGCAGCGTACTGTCGGGAAATGAGCAGTTCTTC
TRBV27	TRBJ2-7	NA	TRBD1	CASSQWTGGYEQYF	TGTGCCAGCAGTCAATGGACAGGGGGTTACGAGCAGTACTTC
TRBV19	TRBJ1-3	few	TRBD1	CASTQDRSSGNTIYF	TGTGCCAGTACTCAGGACAGGAGCTCTGGAAACACCATATATTTT
TRBV7-9	TRBJ2-7	NA	TRBD2	CASSFPGGEQYF	TGTGCCAGCAGCTTCCCGGGGGGCGAGCAGTACTTC
TRBV19	TRBJ1-1	NA	NA	CASSIGPEVGSFF	TGTGCCAGTAGTATCGGACCGGAGGTAGGGTCTTTCTTT
TRBV18	TRBJ2-7	NA	NA	CASSPGGPTYEQYF	TGTGCCAGCTCACCGGGAGGTCCCACCTACGAGCAGTACTTC
TRBV7-6	TRBJ2-7	NA	TRBD1	CASSLEGTGVAYEQYF	TGTGCCAGCAGCTTAGAAGGGACAGGGGTTGCCTACGAGCAGTACTTC
TRBV4-1	TRBJ1-5	NA	TRBD1	CASSQNRGDTHSNQPQHF	TGCGCCAGCAGCCAAAACAGGGGGGATACCCATAGCAATCAGCCCCAGCATTTT
TRBV7-9	TRBJ2-3	NA	NA	CSSSHTADTQYF	TGTTCCAGCAGCCATACTGCAGATACGCAGTATTTT
TRBV18	TRBJ1-1	NA	TRBD1	CASSQYGTGLNTEAFF	TGTGCCAGCTCACAGTATGGGACAGGGCTGAACACTGAAGCTTTCTTT
TRBV14	TRBJ2-7	NA	TRBD2	CASSQGRASYEQYF	TGTGCCAGCAGCCAGGGGAGGGCCTCCTACGAGCAGTACTTC
TRBV27	TRBJ1-1	NA	NA	CATRTTNTEAFF	TGTGCCACTAGGACTACTAACACTGAAGCTTTCTTT
TRBV19	TRBJ2-7	once	TRBD1	CASSGQAPYEQYF	TGTGCCAGTAGTGGACAGGCCCCCTACGAGCAGTACTTC
TRBV6-4	TRBJ2-3	NA	NA	CASSEGRTDTQYF	TGTGCCAGCAGTGAGGGGAGGACAGATACGCAGTATTTT
TRBV28	TRBJ2-7	NA	NA	CASKGANHGTPPYEQYF	TGTGCCAGCAAGGGCGCGAACCACGGGACACCTCCGTACGAGCAGTACTTC
TRBV19	TRBJ1-5	NA	TRBD1	CASRQGASNQPQHF	TGTGCCAGTAGACAGGGGGCTAGCAATCAGCCCCAGCATTTT
TRBV6-1	TRBJ2-7	NA	TRBD1	CASRNTGGWSYEQYF	TGTGCCAGCAGAAACACAGGGGGTTGGTCCTACGAGCAGTACTTC
TRBV7-3	TRBJ2-3	NA	TRBD2	CASSSLAVPDTQYF	TGTGCCAGCAGCTCACTAGCGGTCCCAGATACGCAGTATTTT
TRBV28	TRBJ2-4	once	NA	CASSLAGRNIQYF	TGTGCCAGCAGTTTAGCAGGGAGGAACATTCAGTACTTC
TRBV4-1	TRBJ2-7	NA	TRBD2	CASSQASGRAYEQYF	TGCGCCAGCAGCCAAGCTAGCGGGAGGGCCTACGAGCAGTACTTC
TRBV27	TRBJ2-5	NA	TRBD2	CASRLAGQETQYF	TGTGCCAGCAGACTAGCGGGACAAGAGACCCAGTACTTC
TRBV6-5	TRBJ1-2	NA	NA	CASSRPGGNYGYTF	TGTGCCAGCAGCCGGCCCGGAGGGAACTATGGCTACACCTTC
TRBV29-1	TRBJ1-1	NA	TRBD1	CSGAGGNTEAFF	TGCAGCGGGGCAGGGGGGAACACTGAAGCTTTCTTT
TRBV2	TRBJ2-1	NA	NA	CASSERGSSYNEQFF	TGTGCCAGCAGTGAAAGGGGGAGCTCCTACAATGAGCAGTTCTTC
TRBV5-1	TRBJ2-1	NA	NA	CASRGGRGTYNEQFF	TGCGCCAGCAGGGGGGGTAGGGGAACCTACAATGAGCAGTTCTTC
TRBV27	TRBJ2-7	NA	TRBD2	CASSLRSLAGGYEQYF	TGTGCCAGCAGTTTAAGATCGCTAGCGGGAGGGTACGAGCAGTACTTC
TRBV4-3	TRBJ2-4	NA	TRBD1	CASSQEINPTGKNIQYF	TGCGCCAGCAGCCAGGAAATAAATCCGACAGGGAAAAACATTCAGTACTTC
TRBV2	TRBJ2-7	NA	TRBD2	CASSELGGATGLAYEQYF	TGTGCCAGCAGTGAATTAGGGGGGGCAACGGGACTAGCGTACGAGCAGTACTTC
TRBV25-1	TRBJ2-7	NA	NA	CATQSVYEQYF	TGTGCCACTCAATCGGTATACGAGCAGTACTTC
TRBV30	TRBJ2-7	few	NA	CAWSRRGLYEQYF	TGTGCCTGGAGCCGGAGGGGGCTCTACGAGCAGTACTTC
TRBV7-8	TRBJ1-5	NA	TRBD1	CASSSRTGGSQPQHF	TGTGCCAGCAGCTCCCGGACAGGGGGTAGCCAGCCCCAGCATTTT
TRBV29-1	TRBJ1-3	few	NA	CSVTTGRNSGNTIYF	TGCAGCGTCACCACAGGACGGAACTCTGGAAACACCATATATTTT
TRBV10-3	TRBJ1-1	once	TRBD1	CAMDSTGEGTGAFF	TGTGCCATGGACTCGACAGGGGAGGGGACTGGAGCTTTCTTT
TRBV7-2	TRBJ2-7	NA	NA	CASSLNVGGHAYEQYF	TGTGCCAGCAGCTTAAATGTTGGAGGGCACGCCTACGAGCAGTACTTC
TRBV28	TRBJ1-3	few	NA	CASGLTQGHLSGNTIYF	TGTGCCAGCGGCCTTACCCAAGGACACCTCTCTGGAAACACCATATATTTT
TRBV6-1	TRBJ1-4	few	TRBD1	CASSPGTGSNEKLFF	TGTGCCAGCTCCCCCGGGACAGGGTCTAATGAAAAACTGTTTTTT
TRBV29-1	TRBJ2-2	NA	TRBD1	CSVEWGQGATGTGELFF	TGCAGCGTTGAGTGGGGACAGGGGGCGACGGGGACCGGGGAGCTGTTTTTT
TRBV7-2	TRBJ1-5	NA	TRBD1	CASSLRQGINQPQHF	TGTGCCAGCAGCCTCAGACAGGGAATAAATCAGCCCCAGCATTTT
TRBV5-1	TRBJ2-1	NA	NA	CASSLGQDNEQFF	TGCGCCAGCAGCTTGGGACAGGACAATGAGCAGTTCTTC
TRBV12-5	TRBJ1-1	NA	NA	CASGPGTRNTEAFF	TGTGCTAGTGGACCCGGGACACGGAACACTGAAGCTTTCTTT
TRBV7-8	TRBJ2-1	NA	TRBD2	CASSSPLAGMGEQFF	TGTGCCAGCAGCTCCCCGCTAGCGGGGATGGGAGAGCAGTTCTTC
TRBV27	TRBJ2-1	once	TRBD1	CASSSPGQNYNEQFF	TGTGCCAGCAGTTCCCCGGGACAGAACTACAATGAGCAGTTCTTC
TRBV25-1	TRBJ2-5	once	NA	CASSGAETQYF	TGTGCCAGCAGTGGGGCAGAGACCCAGTACTTC
TRBV9	TRBJ2-1	NA	TRBD2	CASSVDGLVPYNEQFF	TGTGCCAGCAGCGTCGATGGACTAGTCCCCTACAATGAGCAGTTCTTC
TRBV5-4	TRBJ1-1	NA	NA	CASSLSGWDTEAFF	TGTGCCAGCAGCTTGTCAGGGTGGGACACTGAAGCTTTCTTT
TRBV11-1	TRBJ2-1	NA	NA	CASSPQAGQFDEQFF	TGTGCCAGCAGCCCCCAGGCAGGTCAGTTCGATGAGCAGTTCTTC